Shown below are 2 T cell receptor beta chains from a single sample sequenced in a study of long-term antiretroviral therapy in people with HIV. Sequencing used immunoSEQ v3.0 at survey level. The method was immunoSEQ multiplex PCR; TCRdb's version includes in-frame clones alone and lacks a portion of them. Here the sample spans under 40,000 clones, around 84% being singletons. The starting material was unsorted PBMCs, obtained around 2.7 years before starting antiretroviral therapy. Source of these receptors: a woman between 25 and 40 years old with HIV.

CDR3 sequence: CASSATGGYRDTQYF. Written as DNA, the CDR3 is TGTGCCAGCAGTGCGACAGGGGGCTACAGAGATACGCAGTATTTT. The J gene is TRBJ2-3, the V gene TRBV2; 10 nucleotides match TRBD1. The V and J ends lost 4 bases and 5 bases, in that order; junction bases with no gene match: 6. The germline gives CDR1 SNHLY, CDR2 FYNNEI. This CDR3 comprises 15 residues.

In DNA, the CDR3 is TGTGCCAGCAGCCCTAGCGGGGGCACAGATACGCAGTATTTT. Its translation: CASSPSGGTDTQYF. The V call is TRBV7-2, the J call TRBJ2-3; 9 nucleotides align to TRBD2. CDR3 length equals 14 residues. With 5 bases clipped from V and 1 base from J, the junction kept 1 base outside the gene matches. The germline V gene has CDR1 SGHTA and CDR2 FQGNSA. The full variable domain, in which reference TRBV7-2 and TRBJ2-3 provide the parts outside the CDR3, is GAGVSQSPSNKVTEKGKDVELRCDPISGHTALYWYRQSLGQGLEFLIYFQGNSAPDKSGLPSDRFSAERTGGSVSTLTIQRTQQEDSAVYLCASSPSGGTDTQYFGPGTRLTVL.